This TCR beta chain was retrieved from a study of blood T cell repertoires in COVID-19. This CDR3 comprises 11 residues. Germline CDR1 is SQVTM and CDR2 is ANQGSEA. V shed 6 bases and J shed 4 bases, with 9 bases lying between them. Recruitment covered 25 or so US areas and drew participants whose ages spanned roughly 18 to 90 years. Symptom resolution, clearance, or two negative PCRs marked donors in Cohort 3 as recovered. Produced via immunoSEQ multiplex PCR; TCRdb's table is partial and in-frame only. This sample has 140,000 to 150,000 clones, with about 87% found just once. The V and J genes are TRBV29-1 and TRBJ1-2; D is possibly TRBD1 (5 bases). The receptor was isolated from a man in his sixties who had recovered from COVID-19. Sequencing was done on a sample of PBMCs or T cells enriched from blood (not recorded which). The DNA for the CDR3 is TGCAGCGTCGGACATCTCTATGGCTACACCTTC. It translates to CSVGHLYGYTF.